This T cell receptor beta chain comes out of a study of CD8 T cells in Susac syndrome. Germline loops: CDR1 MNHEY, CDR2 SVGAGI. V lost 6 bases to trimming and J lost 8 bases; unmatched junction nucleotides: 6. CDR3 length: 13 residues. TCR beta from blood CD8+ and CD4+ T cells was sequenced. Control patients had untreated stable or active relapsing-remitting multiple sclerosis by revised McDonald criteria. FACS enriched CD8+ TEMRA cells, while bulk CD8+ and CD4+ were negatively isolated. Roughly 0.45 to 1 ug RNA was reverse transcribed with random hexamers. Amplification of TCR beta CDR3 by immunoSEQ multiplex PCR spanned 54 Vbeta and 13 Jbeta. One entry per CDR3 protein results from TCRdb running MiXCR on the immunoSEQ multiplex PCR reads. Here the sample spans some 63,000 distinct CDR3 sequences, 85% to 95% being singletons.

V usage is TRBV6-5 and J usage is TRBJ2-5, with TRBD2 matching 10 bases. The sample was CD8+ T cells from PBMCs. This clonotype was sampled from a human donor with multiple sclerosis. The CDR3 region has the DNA TGTGCCAGCAGAACTAGCGGGGACCCTACCCAGTACTTC. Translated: CASRTSGDPTQYF.